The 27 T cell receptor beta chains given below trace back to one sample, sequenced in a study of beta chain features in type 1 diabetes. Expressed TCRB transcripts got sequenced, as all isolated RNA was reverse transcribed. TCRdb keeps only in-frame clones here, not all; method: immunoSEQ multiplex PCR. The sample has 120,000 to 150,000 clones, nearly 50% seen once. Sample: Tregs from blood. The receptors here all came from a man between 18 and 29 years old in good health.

Here the CDR3 DNA reads TGTGCCAGCTTTCCAGCGGGCGGGCGTGAGCAGTTCTTC. Its translation: CASFPAGGREQFF. This chain joins TRBV2 and TRBJ2-1; D may be TRBD2 (6 bases). The CDR3 spans 13 residues. The germline V gene encodes CDR1 SNHLY and CDR2 FYNNEI. The V end lost 8 bases, the J end lost 9 bases, and 17 bases lay between the germline ends. Combining the CDR3 with reference TRBV2 and TRBJ2-1 gives the whole variable domain EPEVTQTPSHQVTQMGQEVILRCVPISNHLYFYWYRQILGQKVEFLVSFYNNEISEKSEIFDDQFSVERPDGSNFTLKIRSTKLEDSAMYFCASFPAGGREQFFGPGTRLTVL.

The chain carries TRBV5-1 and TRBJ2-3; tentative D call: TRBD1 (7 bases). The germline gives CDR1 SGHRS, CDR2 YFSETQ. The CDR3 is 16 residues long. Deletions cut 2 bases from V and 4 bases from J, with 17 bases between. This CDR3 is CASSFARQGGADTQYF. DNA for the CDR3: TGCGCCAGCAGCTTCGCCCGACAGGGCGGGGCAGATACGCAGTATTTT.

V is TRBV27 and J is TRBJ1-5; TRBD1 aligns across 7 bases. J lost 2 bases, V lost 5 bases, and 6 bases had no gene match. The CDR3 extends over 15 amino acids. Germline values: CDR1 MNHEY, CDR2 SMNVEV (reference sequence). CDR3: CASSLTGSGNQPQHF. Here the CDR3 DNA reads TGTGCCAGCAGTCTGACAGGGAGTGGCAATCAGCCCCAGCATTTT.

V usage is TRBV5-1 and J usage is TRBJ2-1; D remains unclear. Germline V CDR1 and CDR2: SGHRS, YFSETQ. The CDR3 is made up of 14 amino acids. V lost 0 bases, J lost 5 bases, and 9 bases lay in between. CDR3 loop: CASSLVSLHNEQFF. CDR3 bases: TGCGCCAGCAGCTTGGTTAGTCTCCACAATGAGCAGTTCTTC.

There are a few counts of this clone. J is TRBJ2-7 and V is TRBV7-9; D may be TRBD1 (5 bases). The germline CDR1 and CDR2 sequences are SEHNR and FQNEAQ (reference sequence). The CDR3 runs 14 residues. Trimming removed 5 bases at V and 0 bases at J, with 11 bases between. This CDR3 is CASSRDSPSYEQYF. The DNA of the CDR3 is TGTGCCAGCAGCCGTGACAGCCCCTCCTACGAGCAGTACTTC.

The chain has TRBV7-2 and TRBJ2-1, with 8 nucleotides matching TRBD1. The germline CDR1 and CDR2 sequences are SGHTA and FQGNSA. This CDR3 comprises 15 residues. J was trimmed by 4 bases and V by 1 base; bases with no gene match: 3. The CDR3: CASSLETGAYNEQFF. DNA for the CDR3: TGTGCCAGCAGCTTAGAGACAGGGGCTTACAATGAGCAGTTCTTC. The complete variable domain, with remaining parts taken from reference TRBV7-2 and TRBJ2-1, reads GAGVSQSPSNKVTEKGKDVELRCDPISGHTALYWYRQSLGQGLEFLIYFQGNSAPDKSGLPSDRFSAERTGGSVSTLTIQRTQQEDSAVYLCASSLETGAYNEQFFGPGTRLTVL.

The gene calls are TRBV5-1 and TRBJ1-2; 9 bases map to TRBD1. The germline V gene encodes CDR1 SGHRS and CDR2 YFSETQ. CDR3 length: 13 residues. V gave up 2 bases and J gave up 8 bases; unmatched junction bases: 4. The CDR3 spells CASSLGTGSGYTF. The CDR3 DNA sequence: TGCGCCAGCAGCTTAGGGACAGGGTCCGGCTACACCTTC.

The CDR3 spells CAWQTGWNNEQFF. Written as DNA, the CDR3 is TGTGCCTGGCAGACAGGGTGGAACAATGAGCAGTTCTTC. The chain recombines TRBV30 with TRBJ2-1, with 7 nucleotides matching TRBD1. The CDR3 is 13 residues long. V shed 5 bases, J shed 5 bases, and the junction held 6 bases outside the gene matches. Germline CDR1 reads GTSNPN; CDR2 reads SVGIG (reference sequence).

The CDR3 is CASSPWGSAGVPYEQYF. The DNA for the CDR3 is TGTGCCAGCAGCCCCTGGGGATCAGCGGGAGTCCCCTACGAGCAGTACTTC. The J gene is TRBJ2-7, the V gene TRBV7-9; 8 bases agree with TRBD2. CDR1 and CDR2 (germline): SEHNR, FQNEAQ (reference sequence). V gave up 5 bases and J gave up 2 bases; unmatched junction bases: 14. The CDR3 totals 17 residues.

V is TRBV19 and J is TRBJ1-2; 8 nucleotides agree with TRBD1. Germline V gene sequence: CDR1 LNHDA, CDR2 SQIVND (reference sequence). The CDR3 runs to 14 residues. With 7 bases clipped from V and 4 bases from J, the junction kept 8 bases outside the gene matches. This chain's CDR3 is CASIRPGGTYGYTF. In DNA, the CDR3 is TGTGCCAGTATCCGTCCAGGGGGCACCTATGGCTACACCTTC.

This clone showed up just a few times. The CDR3 bases are TGCGCCAGCAGCCAAGATCTGGGGGCGCGGGAGCCCCAGCATTTT. This codes for CASSQDLGAREPQHF. The V call is TRBV4-3, the J call TRBJ1-5, with TRBD1 as a possible D gene (6 bases). From germline, CDR1 is LGHNA and CDR2 YSLEER. The CDR3 sequence is 15 residues long. Between the trimmed V and J ends, which lost 0 bases and 8 bases, there was a span of 14 bases.

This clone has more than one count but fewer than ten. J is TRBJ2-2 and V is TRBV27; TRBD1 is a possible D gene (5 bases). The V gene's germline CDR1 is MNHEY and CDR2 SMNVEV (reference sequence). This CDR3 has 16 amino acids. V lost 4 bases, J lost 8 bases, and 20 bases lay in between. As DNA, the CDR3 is TGTGCCAGCAGTTCGTTGATGCAGGGTATAAGAGGGGAGCTGTTTTTT. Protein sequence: CASSSLMQGIRGELFF.

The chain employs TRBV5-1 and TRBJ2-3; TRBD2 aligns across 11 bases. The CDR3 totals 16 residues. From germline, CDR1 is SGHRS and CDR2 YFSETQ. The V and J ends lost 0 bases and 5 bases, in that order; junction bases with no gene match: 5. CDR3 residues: CASSLVTSGTVDTQYF. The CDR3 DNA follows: TGCGCCAGCAGCTTGGTGACTAGCGGGACCGTAGATACGCAGTATTTT.

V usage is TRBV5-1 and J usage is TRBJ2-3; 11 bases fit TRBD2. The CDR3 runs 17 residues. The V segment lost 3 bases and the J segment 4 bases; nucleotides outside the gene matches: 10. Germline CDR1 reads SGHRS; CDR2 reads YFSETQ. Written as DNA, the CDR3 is TGCGCCAGCAGCTCGGGCCGACTAGCGGGACACTCAGATACGCAGTATTTT. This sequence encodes CASSSGRLAGHSDTQYF. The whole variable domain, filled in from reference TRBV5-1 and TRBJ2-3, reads KAGVTQTPRYLIKTRGQQVTLSCSPISGHRSVSWYQQTPGQGLQFLFEYFSETQRNKGNFPGRFSGRQFSNSRSEMNVSTLELGDSALYLCASSSGRLAGHSDTQYFGPGTRLTVL.

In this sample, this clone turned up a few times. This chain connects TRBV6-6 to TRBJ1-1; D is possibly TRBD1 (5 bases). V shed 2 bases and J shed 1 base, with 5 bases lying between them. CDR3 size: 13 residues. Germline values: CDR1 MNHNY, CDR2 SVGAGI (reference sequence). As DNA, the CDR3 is TGTGCCAGCAGTTACCAGGGGAACACTGAAGCTTTCTTT. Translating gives CASSYQGNTEAFF.

CDR3 sequence: CASWLAGGYNEQFF. CDR3 DNA: TGTGCCAGCTGGTTAGCGGGAGGCTACAATGAGCAGTTCTTC. The chain recombines TRBV6-6 with TRBJ2-1, with 10 bases fitting TRBD2. Germline values: CDR1 MNHNY, CDR2 SVGAGI (reference sequence). This CDR3 is 14 amino acids long. The V gene end was trimmed by 8 bases and the J gene end by 3 bases; junction bases not matched to a gene: 4.

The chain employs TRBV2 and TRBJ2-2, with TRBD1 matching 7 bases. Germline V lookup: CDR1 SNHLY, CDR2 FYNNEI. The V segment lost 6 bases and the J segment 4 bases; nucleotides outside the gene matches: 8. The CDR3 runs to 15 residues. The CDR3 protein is CASRATGSGTGELFF. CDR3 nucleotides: TGTGCCAGCAGAGCGACAGGGTCGGGCACCGGGGAGCTGTTTTTT.

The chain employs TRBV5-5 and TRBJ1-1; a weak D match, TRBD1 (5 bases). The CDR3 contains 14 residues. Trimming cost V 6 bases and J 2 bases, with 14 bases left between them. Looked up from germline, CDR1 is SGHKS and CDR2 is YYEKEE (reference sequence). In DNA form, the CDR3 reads TGTGCCAGCATCGAGGGGAGGACAAACACTGAAGCTTTCTTT. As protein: CASIEGRTNTEAFF. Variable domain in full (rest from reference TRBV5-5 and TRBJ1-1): DAGVTQSPTHLIKTRGQQVTLRCSPISGHKSVSWYQQVLGQGPQFIFQYYEKEERGRGNFPDRFSARQFPNYSSELNVNALLLGDSALYLCASIEGRTNTEAFFGQGTRLTVV.

The CDR3 sequence: CASSLRRRPINSPLHF. CDR3 sequence (DNA): TGTGCCAGCAGTTTAAGGAGAAGACCAATTAATTCACCCCTCCACTTT. The V gene is TRBV27, the J gene TRBJ1-6; D call uncertain. From germline, CDR1 is MNHEY and CDR2 SMNVEV (reference sequence). The CDR3 sequence is 16 residues long. Trimming removed 2 bases from V and 6 bases from J, with 14 bases in between.

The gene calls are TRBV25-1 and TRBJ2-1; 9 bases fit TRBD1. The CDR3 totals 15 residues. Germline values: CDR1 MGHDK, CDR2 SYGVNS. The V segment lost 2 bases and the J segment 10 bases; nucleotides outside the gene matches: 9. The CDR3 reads CASSEAGTGYREQFF. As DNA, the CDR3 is TGTGCCAGCAGTGAAGCCGGGACAGGGTATAGGGAGCAGTTCTTC.

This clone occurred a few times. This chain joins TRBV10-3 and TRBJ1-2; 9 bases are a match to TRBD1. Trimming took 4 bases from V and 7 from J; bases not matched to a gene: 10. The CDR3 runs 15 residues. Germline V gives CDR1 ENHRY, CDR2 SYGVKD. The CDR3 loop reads CAISVLRTGEGGYTF. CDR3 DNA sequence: TGTGCCATCAGTGTACTAAGGACAGGGGAGGGTGGCTACACCTTC.

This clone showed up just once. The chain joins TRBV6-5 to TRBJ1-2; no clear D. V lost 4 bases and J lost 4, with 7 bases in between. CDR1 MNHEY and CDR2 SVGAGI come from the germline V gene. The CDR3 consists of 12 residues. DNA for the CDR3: TGTGCCAGCAGTTCGAGATTCTATGGCTACACCTTC. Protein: CASSSRFYGYTF.

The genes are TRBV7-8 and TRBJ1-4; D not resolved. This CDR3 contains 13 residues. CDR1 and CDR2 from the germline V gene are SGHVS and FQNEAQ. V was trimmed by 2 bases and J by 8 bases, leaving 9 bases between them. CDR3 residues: CASSLSPLEKLFF. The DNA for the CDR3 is TGTGCCAGCAGCTTATCCCCCCTCGAAAAACTGTTTTTT. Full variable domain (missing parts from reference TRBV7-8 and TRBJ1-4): GAGVSQSPRYKVAKRGQDVALRCDPISGHVSLFWYQQALGQGPEFLTYFQNEAQLDKSGLPSDRFFAERPEGSVSTLKIQRTQQEDSAVYLCASSLSPLEKLFFGSGTQLSVL.

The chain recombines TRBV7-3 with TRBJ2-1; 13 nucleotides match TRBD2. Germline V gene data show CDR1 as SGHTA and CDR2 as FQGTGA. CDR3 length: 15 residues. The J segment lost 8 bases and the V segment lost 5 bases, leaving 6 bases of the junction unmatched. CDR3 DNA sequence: TGTGCCAGCAGCATACTAGCGGGGGGGCCCCATGAGCAGTTCTTC. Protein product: CASSILAGGPHEQFF.

CDR3 nucleotide sequence: TGTGCCAGCAGCGACAGGGGCGGAGGGGTGTACGAGCAGTACTTC. Its translation is CASSDRGGGVYEQYF. The chain employs TRBV6-1 and TRBJ2-5; 8 nucleotides line up with TRBD1. The end of the DNA aligns better with TRBJ2-7, so the J call may be wrong. Germline values: CDR1 MNHNS, CDR2 SASEGT. This CDR3 spans 15 amino acids.

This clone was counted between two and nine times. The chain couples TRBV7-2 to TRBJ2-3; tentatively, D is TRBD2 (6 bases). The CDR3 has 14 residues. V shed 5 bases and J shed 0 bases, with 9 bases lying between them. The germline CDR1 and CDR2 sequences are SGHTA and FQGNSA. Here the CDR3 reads CASSPGLSTDTQYF. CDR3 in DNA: TGTGCCAGCAGCCCCGGACTAAGCACAGATACGCAGTATTTT. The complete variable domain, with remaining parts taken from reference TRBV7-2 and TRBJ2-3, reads GAGVSQSPSNKVTEKGKDVELRCDPISGHTALYWYRQSLGQGLEFLIYFQGNSAPDKSGLPSDRFSAERTGGSVSTLTIQRTQQEDSAVYLCASSPGLSTDTQYFGPGTRLTVL.

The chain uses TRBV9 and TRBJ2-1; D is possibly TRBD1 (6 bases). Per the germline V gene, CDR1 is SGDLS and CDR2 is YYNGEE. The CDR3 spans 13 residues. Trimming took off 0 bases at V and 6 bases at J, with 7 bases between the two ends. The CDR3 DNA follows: TGTGCCAGCAGCGTAGAACAGGGCAATGAGCAGTTCTTC. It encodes CASSVEQGNEQFF.